A single sample is the source of the 32 T cell receptor beta chains below, sequenced in a study of identical twins. In TCRdb, the 5' RACE reads were re-called with MiXCR into one record per CDR3 protein. The repertoire holds a few hundred thousand distinct CDR3 sequences, with 9.6% as singletons. In addition, the sample was reused for a study of yellow fever vaccine responses in identical twins.

The sample consisted of PBMCs. These TCRs come from a woman in her late teens or twenties in good health.

This clonotype was seen more than once but under ten times. This chain joins TRBV6-5 and TRBJ2-1, with TRBD2 as a possible D gene (5 bases). The CDR3 has 15 amino acids. V was pared by 6 bases and J by 2 bases, with 14 bases between. Per the germline V gene, CDR1 is MNHEY and CDR2 is SVGAGI. The CDR3 loop reads CASRLPGLAYNEQFF. The CDR3 DNA is TGTGCCAGCAGGTTACCCGGACTCGCCTACAATGAGCAGTTCTTC.

This clonotype showed up just a few times. J is TRBJ2-5 and V is TRBV14; D unresolved. In germline, CDR1 is SGHDN, CDR2 FVKESK. The CDR3 has 13 residues. V lost 4 bases to trimming and J lost 5 bases, with 11 bases between them. This CDR3 is CASSLQFPETQYF. CDR3 nucleotides: TGTGCCAGCAGCCTACAGTTTCCGGAGACCCAGTACTTC.

The V and J genes are TRBV11-2 and TRBJ2-7; D may correspond to TRBD1 or TRBD2 (6 bases each). CDR1 and CDR2 from the germline V gene are SGHAT and FQNNGV. The CDR3 contains 14 residues. Trimming left V 0 bases short and J 4 bases short, with 10 bases between. This CDR3 is CASSLDTGTYEQYF. The CDR3 DNA reads as TGTGCCAGCAGCTTAGACACAGGGACTTACGAGCAGTACTTC.

J is TRBJ2-7 and V is TRBV7-9, with 8 positions matching TRBD1. Germline V gene data show CDR1 as SEHNR and CDR2 as FQNEAQ (reference sequence). With 1 base clipped from V and 3 bases from J, the junction kept 2 bases outside the gene matches. The CDR3 is 14 residues long. The CDR3 DNA follows: TGTGCCAGCAGCTTAGTCGACAGGGGCTACGAGCAGTACTTC. This sequence encodes CASSLVDRGYEQYF.

This clonotype was observed many times. Here the CDR3 reads CSAREAGGIYEQYF. The DNA of the CDR3 is TGCAGTGCTAGAGAAGCGGGGGGTATCTACGAGCAGTACTTC. The V and J genes are TRBV20-1 and TRBJ2-7; the match to TRBD2 covers 9 bases. Per germline, CDR1 DFQATT and CDR2 SNEGSKA (reference sequence). This CDR3 contains 14 residues. The trim removed 0 bases at V and 3 bases at J, leaving 3 bases unmatched.

This clonotype was counted between two and nine times. The rearrangement joins TRBV18 to TRBJ2-1, with 8 bases matching TRBD1. Losses at the gene ends were 9 bases for V and 3 bases for J; bases not matched to a gene: 4. Per the germline V gene, CDR1 is KGHSH and CDR2 is LQKENI. CDR3 length: 13 residues. The CDR3 bases are TGTGCCAGTTTAGGACAGGGCTACAATGAGCAGTTCTTC. Translated: CASLGQGYNEQFF.

The chain links TRBV19 to TRBJ2-7; 7 bases map to TRBD2. The CDR3 loop spans 13 amino acids. V lost 5 bases to trimming and J lost 2 bases; unmatched junction nucleotides: 3. The germline gives CDR1 LNHDA, CDR2 SQIVND (reference sequence). The CDR3 DNA reads TGTGCCAGTAGTGCCCGGGAGGCCTACGAGCAGTACTTC. It is translated as CASSAREAYEQYF.

This clonotype was observed many times. The chain combines TRBV12-3 or TRBV12-4 with TRBJ2-5; either TRBD1 or TRBD2 may supply D (5 bases each). This CDR3 region has 15 residues. The V end lost 2 bases, the J end lost 4 bases, and 14 bases lay between the germline ends. CDR3 region: CASSLPGQGGETQYF. For the CDR3, the DNA is TGTGCCAGCAGTTTACCGGGGCAGGGCGGAGAGACCCAGTACTTC.

The chain employs TRBV6-1 and TRBJ1-1, with 7 nucleotides matching TRBD1. Losses at the gene ends were 6 bases for V and 7 bases for J; bases not matched to a gene: 14. Germline assignment: CDR1 MNHNS and CDR2 SASEGT. CDR3 length equals 15 residues. The CDR3 DNA follows: TGTGCCAGCAGCCGAGACAGGGAAGGGGCATATGAAGCTTTCTTT. This translates into CASSRDREGAYEAFF.

This clonotype was recorded only once. The chain links TRBV5-5 to TRBJ2-1, with a weak D call TRBD1 (5 bases). The V gene lost 4 bases and the J gene lost 7 bases, with 15 bases spanning the gap. This CDR3 contains 14 residues. The germline V gene encodes CDR1 SGHKS and CDR2 YYEKEE (reference sequence). CDR3 nucleotide sequence: TGTGCCAGCAGCCCCCAGGTCAGGGAAAATGAGCAGTTCTTC. Protein sequence: CASSPQVRENEQFF.

The chain links TRBV11-2 to TRBJ2-6, with TRBD2 identical over 8 bases. This CDR3 is built from 18 residues. J gave up 0 bases and V 0 bases, and 4 bases lay outside the gene matches. Germline V CDR1 and CDR2: SGHAT, FQNNGV. The CDR3 protein is CASSLEGSGASGANVLTF. CDR3 DNA: TGTGCCAGCAGCTTAGAGGGTAGCGGGGCCTCTGGGGCCAACGTCCTGACTTTC.

The chain uses TRBV9 and TRBJ2-7, with TRBD1 identical over 10 bases. The germline CDR1 and CDR2 sequences are SGDLS and YYNGEE. The V gene end was trimmed by 4 bases and the J gene end by 3 bases; junction bases not matched to a gene: 13. The CDR3 is 17 residues long. The CDR3: CASSTQDRGFFFYEQYF. The CDR3 DNA reads TGTGCCAGCAGCACCCAGGACAGGGGGTTTTTTTTCTACGAGCAGTACTTC.

The chain joins TRBV28 to TRBJ2-7; D is tentatively TRBD1 or TRBD2 (6 bases each). Germline CDR1 reads MDHEN; CDR2 reads SYDVKM. Trimming shortened V by 11 bases and J by 2 bases, and 13 bases separated the two germline ends. The CDR3 consists of 12 residues. The CDR3 region is CASRGRPYEQYF. CDR3 nucleotides: TGTGCCTCCCGGGGGCGCCCCTACGAGCAGTACTTC.

The sample holds a few counts of this clonotype. The gene calls are TRBV20-1 and TRBJ2-3; D is perhaps TRBD1 (5 bases). The CDR3 spans 19 residues. V was trimmed by 2 bases and J by 0 bases, leaving 24 bases between them. Germline V gene data show CDR1 as DFQATT and CDR2 as SNEGSKA (reference sequence). The CDR3 DNA follows: TGCAGTGCTAGAAGAGATCTTGCGTCGGACACAACCAGCACAGATACGCAGTATTTT. Translation gives CSARRDLASDTTSTDTQYF.

The chain joins TRBV7-9 to TRBJ2-2; 9 positions agree with TRBD2. V was pared by 2 bases and J by 1 base, with 2 bases of the junction left unmatched. This CDR3 contains 16 residues. Germline-derived CDR1 and CDR2 are SEHNR and FQNEAQ (reference sequence). CDR3 loop: CASSLSGRQNTGELFF. CDR3 sequence (DNA): TGTGCCAGCAGCTTAAGCGGGAGGCAGAACACCGGGGAGCTGTTTTTT.

The genes are TRBV5-1 and TRBJ2-7, with D perhaps matching TRBD2 (6 bases). Looked up from germline, CDR1 is SGHRS and CDR2 is YFSETQ. Trimming removed 0 bases from V and 2 bases from J, with 12 bases in between. This CDR3 region has 15 residues. CDR3 amino acids: CASSLAGTSTYEQYF. The CDR3 region has the DNA TGCGCCAGCAGCTTGGCTGGGACTTCAACCTACGAGCAGTACTTC. The variable domain in full, with the rest retrieved from reference TRBV5-1 and TRBJ2-7, is KAGVTQTPRYLIKTRGQQVTLSCSPISGHRSVSWYQQTPGQGLQFLFEYFSETQRNKGNFPGRFSGRQFSNSRSEMNVSTLELGDSALYLCASSLAGTSTYEQYFGPGTRLTVT.

At least ten counts were recorded for this clonotype. The V call is TRBV3-1, the J call TRBJ2-7, with D perhaps matching TRBD2 (5 bases). The V gene's germline CDR1 is LGHDT and CDR2 YNNKEL (reference sequence). The CDR3 loop spans 14 amino acids. V lost 4 bases and J lost 6, with 16 bases in between. As DNA, the CDR3 is TGTGCCAGCAGCCGTTCTTCGGGGAAGGGCGAGCAGTACTTC. Its protein is CASSRSSGKGEQYF.

In this sample, this clonotype turned up many times. The chain combines TRBV20-1 with TRBJ1-3, with D unresolved. Trimming took 1 base from V and 0 from J, leaving 13 bases between them. Germline CDR1 DFQATT, CDR2 SNEGSKA (reference sequence). CDR3 length: 16 residues. Here the CDR3 reads CSARALIRDSGNTIYF. The CDR3 nucleotides read TGCAGTGCTAGAGCCCTGATAAGGGACTCTGGAAACACCATATATTTT.

This chain uses TRBV28 with TRBJ1-5; D is perhaps TRBD1 (6 bases). Germline V lookup: CDR1 MDHEN, CDR2 SYDVKM. Deletions cut 3 bases from V and 3 bases from J, with 21 bases between. There are 18 residues in the CDR3. The CDR3 DNA reads as TGTGCCAGCAGTTTTGTACCAGGGGACACGAATTACAATCAGCCCCAGCATTTT. It yields the protein CASSFVPGDTNYNQPQHF.

There are a few counts of this clonotype. The chain links TRBV5-1 to TRBJ2-1; 8 nucleotides line up with TRBD1. The V and J ends lost 3 bases and 9 bases, in that order; junction bases with no gene match: 11. The germline gives CDR1 SGHRS, CDR2 YFSETQ. The length of the CDR3 is 15 residues. The CDR3 nucleotides read TGCGCCAGCAGCTACCAGGGGGCGCGAGGAGGTGAGCAGTTCTTC. It is translated as CASSYQGARGGEQFF.

This sequence joins TRBV27 and TRBJ2-4, with D uncertain. Deletions cut 5 bases from V and 5 bases from J, with 10 bases between. The CDR3 extends over 13 amino acids. Germline loops: CDR1 MNHEY, CDR2 SMNVEV (reference sequence). The CDR3 DNA follows: TGTGCCAGCAGTACCCCCCCTGAAAACATTCAGTACTTC. Amino acids: CASSTPPENIQYF.

This chain connects TRBV4-2 to TRBJ1-2; 8 bases agree with TRBD1. J was trimmed by 6 bases and V by 0 bases; bases with no gene match: 9. This CDR3 contains 16 residues. Germline V gene data show CDR1 as LGHNA and CDR2 as YNFKEQ. CDR3 in amino acids: CASSQDPRQGRHGYTF. As DNA, the CDR3 is TGTGCCAGCAGCCAAGACCCTAGACAGGGGAGGCATGGCTACACCTTC.

This clonotype was detected ten times or more. One junction end does not reproduce the germline sequence, and a read error may be involved. J is TRBJ2-5 and V is TRBV7-9; 9 nucleotides align to TRBD1. Germline CDR1 and CDR2: SEHNR and FQNEAQ (reference sequence). The CDR3 runs 14 residues. The CDR3 sequence: CASSWDRVQGTQYF. The CDR3 DNA follows: TGTGCCAGCAGCTGGGACAGGGTACAAGGGACCCAGTACTTC.

The V and J genes are TRBV7-2 and TRBJ2-2; D perhaps matches TRBD2 (6 bases). There are 13 residues in the CDR3. Trimming shortened V by 5 bases and J by 7 bases, and 11 bases separated the two germline ends. Germline V lookup: CDR1 SGHTA, CDR2 FQGNSA. The CDR3 protein is CASSLSGDGELFF. CDR3 in DNA: TGTGCCAGCAGCCTCTCGGGGGACGGGGAGCTGTTTTTT. The variable domain in full, with the rest retrieved from reference TRBV7-2 and TRBJ2-2, is GAGVSQSPSNKVTEKGKDVELRCDPISGHTALYWYRQSLGQGLEFLIYFQGNSAPDKSGLPSDRFSAERTGGSVSTLTIQRTQQEDSAVYLCASSLSGDGELFFGEGSRLTVL.

V and J are TRBV2 and TRBJ2-5, with 9 nucleotides matching TRBD1. V was clipped by 6 bases and J by 2 bases; unmatched bases: 7. CDR1 is SNHLY, CDR2 FYNNEI, per germline. This CDR3 is 15 amino acids long. The CDR3 DNA follows: TGTGCCAGCAGAGGGACAGGGAGCCCACAAGAGACCCAGTACTTC. Translating it yields CASRGTGSPQETQYF. Variable domain in full (rest from reference TRBV2 and TRBJ2-5): EPEVTQTPSHQVTQMGQEVILRCVPISNHLYFYWYRQILGQKVEFLVSFYNNEISEKSEIFDDQFSVERPDGSNFTLKIRSTKLEDSAMYFCASRGTGSPQETQYFGPGTRLLVL.

This clonotype has ten or more counts. The rearrangement links TRBV12-3 or TRBV12-4 to TRBJ2-1; no definite D call. Trimming stripped 6 bases from V and 3 bases from J, with 6 bases between. The CDR3 covers 12 residues. CDR3 bases: TGTGCCAGCAGGGATTTCTACAATGAGCAGTTCTTC. It codes for CASRDFYNEQFF.

The chain couples TRBV5-1 to TRBJ2-7; D is uncertain. This CDR3 has 16 amino acids. In germline, CDR1 is SGHRS, CDR2 YFSETQ. Trimming removed 0 bases from V and 2 bases from J, with 15 bases in between. The CDR3 DNA sequence: TGCGCCAGCAGCTTGGCCAAGACGACTGTAACCTACGAGCAGTACTTC. Translated: CASSLAKTTVTYEQYF.

V is TRBV3-1 and J is TRBJ2-7; D may be TRBD2 (5 bases). The V end was cut by 1 base, the J end by 6 bases, with 10 bases between. The CDR3 runs to 13 residues. Germline V lookup: CDR1 LGHDT, CDR2 YNNKEL (reference sequence). CDR3 amino acids: CASSQARGSEQYF. The DNA of the CDR3 is TGTGCCAGCAGCCAAGCAAGAGGGAGCGAGCAGTACTTC.

The chain links TRBV15 to TRBJ1-2; 7 bases fit TRBD1. Germline V gene sequence: CDR1 LNHNV, CDR2 YYDKDF (reference sequence). This CDR3 region has 14 residues. V shed 5 bases, J shed 8 bases, and the junction held 11 bases outside the gene matches. The CDR3 nucleotides are TGTGCCACCAGCTACCTCCGGGACAGTGGCGGCTACACCTTC. Encoded protein: CATSYLRDSGGYTF.

About this clonotype: Here the CDR3 omits its conserved ending phenylalanine or tryptophan, so a read error is the likely source. The chain couples TRBV19 to TRBJ2-7; 7 nucleotides align to TRBD2. The length of the CDR3 is 15 residues. V was pared by 5 bases and J by 4 bases, with 11 bases of the junction left unmatched. Looked up from germline, CDR1 is LNHDA and CDR2 is SQIVND (reference sequence). CDR3 in amino acids: CASSPRLAGGYEQYC. CDR3 in DNA: TGTGCCAGTAGTCCCCGACTAGCCGGTGGGTACGAGCAGTACTGC.

The chain combines TRBV7-8 with TRBJ2-7; TRBD2 matches 10 bases. The CDR3 runs 17 residues. CDR1 is SGHVS and CDR2 is FQNEAQ in the germline V gene. V shed 4 bases, J shed 6 bases, and the junction held 15 bases outside the gene matches. Here the CDR3 DNA reads TGTGCCAGCAGCTATACCTTTAGCGGGGGGTTGCGGGGCGAGCAGTACTTC. Translated: CASSYTFSGGLRGEQYF.

The J gene is TRBJ2-2, the V gene TRBV5-5, with no clear D. Germline V lookup: CDR1 SGHKS, CDR2 YYEKEE (reference sequence). The CDR3 covers 16 residues. V shed 1 base and J shed 0 bases, with 10 bases lying between them. The chain's CDR3 is CASSLRPPANTGELFF. The CDR3 DNA sequence: TGTGCCAGCAGCTTGCGGCCTCCTGCGAACACCGGGGAGCTGTTTTTT. Full variable domain (remainder filled in from reference TRBV5-5 and TRBJ2-2): DAGVTQSPTHLIKTRGQQVTLRCSPISGHKSVSWYQQVLGQGPQFIFQYYEKEERGRGNFPDRFSARQFPNYSSELNVNALLLGDSALYLCASSLRPPANTGELFFGEGSRLTVL.